The 17 T cell receptor beta chains presented below share a single source sample, sequenced in a study of Ad26.COV2.S vaccination and SARS-CoV-2 variants (dated by TCRdb to 2020 to 2022). The label giving this sample's treatment or condition can be read as: about 20 received Ad26.COV2.S at low or high dose, single or two shots; roughly five received placebo; per-sample allocation not given. Repertoires of vaccine and placebo recipients were sequenced from samples collected on day 63 after the first injection. The protocol used for the library was the immunoSEQ multiplex PCR assay. TCRdb provides this immuneACCESS table in a form limited to in-frame rearrangements. Some clones are lacking; in checked studies, under half of them reflect an unresolved V gene, and why the rest are absent is not known. Present in this sample are around 400,000 clones, approximately 90% of which were seen just once. The ten biggest clones cover 12% of the sample.

Specimen: peripheral blood, collected in a trial of Ad26.COV2.S vaccine versus placebo. These receptors came from a person between 18 and 60 years old who received the Ad26.COV2.S COVID-19 vaccine or a placebo.

This chain links TRBV11-2 with TRBJ2-7; possible D gene TRBD1, 5 bases. This CDR3 is built from 14 residues. Trimming took off 5 bases at V and 1 base at J, with 12 bases between the two ends. Per the germline V gene, CDR1 is SGHAT and CDR2 is FQNNGV. CDR3 bases: TGTGCCAGCAGCCGGACGCAGGGTTCCTACGAGCAGTACTTC. The encoded protein is CASSRTQGSYEQYF.

This chain joins TRBV19 and TRBJ1-5; unclear D gene. Germline V gives CDR1 LNHDA, CDR2 SQIVND (reference sequence). Trimming cost V 3 bases and J 1 base, with 7 bases left between them. The CDR3 loop spans 14 amino acids. DNA for the CDR3: TGTGCCAGTAGTATTACTGCGAGCAATCAGCCCCAGCATTTT. Amino acids: CASSITASNQPQHF.

This clone was observed a single time. The chain carries TRBV2 and TRBJ1-2; 10 nucleotides agree with TRBD1. Germline V gives CDR1 SNHLY, CDR2 FYNNEI. V shed 8 bases, J shed 5 bases, and the junction held 5 bases outside the gene matches. The CDR3 has 13 amino acids. CDR3 nucleotide sequence: TGTGCCAGCGACAGGGGGCAGCGATATGGCTACACCTTC. Protein product: CASDRGQRYGYTF.

The genes are TRBV6-2 or TRBV6-3 and TRBJ2-7, with TRBD2 identical over 11 bases. Germline lookup yields CDR1 MNHEY and CDR2 SVGEGT. The CDR3 sequence is 18 residues long. V lost 4 bases and J lost 2; bases outside the gene matches: 13. The CDR3 loop reads CASSSLDLAGGEAYEQYF. The CDR3 DNA is TGTGCCAGCAGTTCCCTTGACCTAGCGGGAGGAGAGGCCTACGAGCAGTACTTC.

The CDR3 region has the DNA TGTGCCAGCAGCCAAGAGTCCCGGGAGCAGTACTTC. Its protein product is CASSQESREQYF. The chain joins TRBV3-1 (or the pseudogene TRBV3-2) to TRBJ2-7; D gene ambiguous. The V gene's germline CDR1 is LGHDT and CDR2 YNNKEL (reference sequence). Deletions cut 0 bases from V and 7 bases from J, with 7 bases between. This CDR3 comprises 12 residues.

The V and J genes are TRBV20-1 and TRBJ2-7; D ambiguous. The CDR3 extends over 11 amino acids. V lost 8 bases, J lost 1 base, and 9 bases lay in between. Germline loops: CDR1 DFQATT, CDR2 SNEGSKA (reference sequence). CDR3 in amino acids: CSPYGSYEQYF. The CDR3 DNA reads as TGCAGTCCTTATGGGTCCTACGAGCAGTACTTC.

The chain uses TRBV3-1 (or the pseudogene TRBV3-2) and TRBJ2-5; D gene unclear. Trimming took off 2 bases at V and 1 base at J, with 8 bases between the two ends. Germline CDR1 and CDR2: LGHDT and YNNKEL (reference sequence). CDR3 length: 14 residues. The CDR3: CASSQLRIQETQYF. CDR3 nucleotides: TGTGCCAGCAGCCAACTCAGAATCCAAGAGACCCAGTACTTC.

The chain uses TRBV2 and TRBJ2-7; 14 nucleotides align to TRBD2. The V gene end was trimmed by 6 bases and the J gene end by 4 bases; junction bases not matched to a gene: 2. CDR1 and CDR2 (germline): SNHLY, FYNNEI. CDR3 length: 14 amino acids. As DNA, the CDR3 is TGTGCCAGCAGGGGGACTAGCGGGAGTTACGAGCAGTACTTC. It is translated as CASRGTSGSYEQYF.

The chain has TRBV11-2 and TRBJ2-1; 9 nucleotides agree with TRBD2. J was trimmed by 3 bases and V by 5 bases; bases with no gene match: 5. The CDR3 length is 15 residues. Germline V gene lookup returns CDR1 SGHAT and CDR2 FQNNGV. CDR3 sequence reads: CASSPLAGLYNEQFF. The CDR3 DNA reads TGTGCCAGCAGCCCACTAGCGGGCCTCTACAATGAGCAGTTCTTC.

CDR3 in DNA: TGTGCCAGCAGCGCCGGGGTAGAGACTGAAGCTTTCTTT. It specifies CASSAGVETEAFF. The J gene is TRBJ1-1, the V gene TRBV7-2; D call uncertain. The germline CDR1 and CDR2 sequences are SGHTA and FQGNSA. The V and J ends lost 5 bases and 5 bases respectively, with 12 bases between them. CDR3 size: 13 residues. The full variable domain, in which reference TRBV7-2 and TRBJ1-1 provide the parts outside the CDR3, is GAGVSQSPSNKVTEKGKDVELRCDPISGHTALYWYRQSLGQGLEFLIYFQGNSAPDKSGLPSDRFSAERTGGSVSTLTIQRTQQEDSAVYLCASSAGVETEAFFGQGTRLTVV.

This clone has at least ten counts. V is TRBV19 and J is TRBJ1-5, with a possible D match to TRBD1 (5 bases). CDR3 length: 16 residues. The germline V gene has CDR1 LNHDA and CDR2 SQIVND (reference sequence). Trimming took 1 base from V and 2 from J, leaving 12 bases between them. This chain's CDR3 is CASSIGTQGGNQPQHF. The CDR3 bases are TGTGCCAGTAGTATAGGGACGCAGGGAGGCAATCAGCCCCAGCATTTT.

The rearrangement links TRBV5-1 to TRBJ1-1, with TRBD1 matching over 7 bases. From germline, CDR1 is SGHRS and CDR2 YFSETQ. The ends lost 3 bases at V and 0 bases at J; junction bases unmatched: 2. The CDR3 covers 14 residues. For the CDR3, the DNA is TGCGCCAGCAGCTCGGACAGGCTGAACACTGAAGCTTTCTTT. This codes for CASSSDRLNTEAFF.

CDR3 sequence: CSVLSGNTEAFF. The CDR3 DNA sequence: TGCAGCGTTCTATCAGGGAACACTGAAGCTTTCTTT. The genes are TRBV29-1 and TRBJ1-1; D is undetermined. V lost 5 bases and J lost 1, with 8 bases in between. This CDR3 contains 12 residues. From germline, CDR1 is SQVTM and CDR2 ANQGSEA.

V usage is TRBV30 and J usage is TRBJ2-7, with TRBD2 matching over 8 bases. Trimming took 2 bases from V and 5 from J; bases not matched to a gene: 8. In germline, CDR1 is GTSNPN, CDR2 SVGIG (reference sequence). The CDR3 spans 14 residues. The CDR3 here is CAWSPGGALDEQYF. The CDR3 DNA reads TGTGCCTGGAGTCCCGGGGGGGCGCTGGACGAGCAGTACTTC.

This clone came up a few times. This chain connects TRBV29-1 to TRBJ2-3; 11 bases fit TRBD2. The V gene end was trimmed by 6 bases and the J gene end by 6 bases; junction bases not matched to a gene: 8. The germline gives CDR1 SQVTM, CDR2 ANQGSEA. The CDR3 is made up of 14 amino acids. The CDR3 bases are TGCAGCGTCCGGACTAGCGGGTTTGGGGATACGCAGTATTTT. Protein: CSVRTSGFGDTQYF.

A single count supports this clone. The chain recombines TRBV9 with TRBJ2-3; tentative D call: TRBD1 (5 bases). The CDR3 runs 15 residues. Germline V gives CDR1 SGDLS, CDR2 YYNGEE. Between the trimmed V and J ends, which lost 0 bases and 0 bases, there was a span of 8 bases. CDR3 sequence reads: CASSVGQGSTDTQYF. In DNA, the CDR3 is TGTGCCAGCAGCGTAGGGCAGGGAAGCACAGATACGCAGTATTTT.

The rearrangement uses TRBV7-9 and TRBJ1-1; D unclear. The V gene lost 5 bases and the J gene lost 10 bases, with 17 bases spanning the gap. This CDR3 region has 13 residues. Looked up from germline, CDR1 is SEHNR and CDR2 is FQNEAQ (reference sequence). The CDR3 coding sequence is TGTGCCAGCAGCCCAGATCCCAAAAGCGGAGCTTTCTTT. The encoded protein is CASSPDPKSGAFF.